Listed here are 14 T cell receptor beta chains from one sample, sequenced in a study of molecular identifiers for immune sequencing clone quantification. MiXCR, run by TCRdb on the PCR reads, gives a single entry per CDR3 protein. The sample lists about 640,000 distinct CDR3 sequences, 15% to 20% seen once, with roughly 0.85% in the top ten. The sequencing sample was made of naive CD8+ T cells from blood, with Jurkat cell RNA spiked in. The subset was: FACS-sorted CD8+CD4-CCR7+CD45RA+ naive T cells. Every receptor here comes from a human donor in good health. Some libraries in this study had Jurkat cell RNA spiked in.

The chain is built from TRBV6-2 or TRBV6-3 and TRBJ1-5; no firm D call. The CDR3 consists of 15 residues. V was shortened by 7 bases and J by 0 bases, with 13 bases between the two germline ends. Per germline, CDR1 MNHEY and CDR2 SVGEGT. The CDR3 DNA is TGTGCCAGCAAATTTCTTGGGTCTAGCAATCAGCCCCAGCATTTT. Its protein is CASKFLGSSNQPQHF.

To note about this clonotype: One end of the junction varies from germline; a read error may be responsible. The V gene is TRBV7-9, the J gene TRBJ2-1; either TRBD1 or TRBD2 may fit D (5 bases each). The CDR3 covers 18 residues. The V gene's germline CDR1 is SEHNR and CDR2 FQNEAQ (reference sequence). The CDR3 DNA reads TGTGTCAGCAGCCCGCGCCCCGGGACCCAAGACAATTACAATGAGCAGTTCTTC. It codes for CVSSPRPGTQDNYNEQFF.

This clonotype appeared a few times. CDR3 sequence: CASSQEVGGPYEQYF. CDR3 DNA sequence: TGCGCCAGCAGCCAAGAGGTTGGGGGGCCCTACGAGCAGTACTTC. The V and J genes are TRBV4-1 and TRBJ2-7; D may be TRBD1 or TRBD2 (6 bases each). The ends were cut back, 0 bases at V and 2 bases at J, with 11 bases in the middle. Germline lookup yields CDR1 MGHRA and CDR2 YSYEKL. The CDR3 contains 15 residues.

V and J are TRBV9 and TRBJ2-5; 7 positions agree with TRBD2. V lost 3 bases to trimming and J lost 4 bases; unmatched junction nucleotides: 6. CDR1 SGDLS and CDR2 YYNGEE come from the germline V gene. This CDR3 has 14 residues. This CDR3 is CASSDAIAGETQYF. The CDR3 DNA sequence: TGTGCCAGCAGCGATGCGATAGCGGGAGAGACCCAGTACTTC.

This clonotype was recorded a few times. The J gene is TRBJ1-5, the V gene TRBV5-6; D ambiguous. Germline lookup yields CDR1 SGHDT and CDR2 YYEEEE. This CDR3 is built from 13 residues. V lost 2 bases and J 7 bases, leaving 10 bases between the germline ends. The DNA of the CDR3 is TGTGCCAGCAGCTTTGCGCCGGGCCAGCCCCAGCATTTT. Protein sequence: CASSFAPGQPQHF.

The sample holds many counts of this clonotype. The chain combines TRBV4-1 with TRBJ2-7; D is perhaps TRBD1 (6 bases). The V and J ends lost 0 bases and 1 base respectively, with 16 bases between them. This CDR3 spans 17 amino acids. Germline CDR1 reads MGHRA; CDR2 reads YSYEKL. Here the CDR3 DNA reads TGCGCCAGCAGCCAAGAGAGAACAGGGTTCGCTTCCTACGAGCAGTACTTC. This sequence encodes CASSQERTGFASYEQYF.

This clonotype was observed at least ten times. V gene TRBV9 combines with J gene TRBJ1-4; 7 bases line up with TRBD1. Trimming removed 1 base from V and 0 bases from J; junction bases left unmatched: 3. The germline CDR1 and CDR2 sequences are SGDLS and YYNGEE. This CDR3 is built from 16 residues. The CDR3 protein is CASSVQGVTTNEKLFF. For the CDR3, the DNA is TGTGCCAGCAGCGTACAGGGGGTAACAACTAATGAAAAACTGTTTTTT.

This clonotype was detected many times. The chain has TRBV6-5 and TRBJ1-1; possible D gene TRBD1, 6 bases. The germline gives CDR1 MNHEY, CDR2 SVGAGI. V lost 0 bases, J lost 6 bases, and 8 bases lay in between. The CDR3 covers 13 residues. The CDR3 coding sequence is TGTGCCAGCAGTTACTCGAGGGGGGCTGAAGCTTTCTTT. Translating gives CASSYSRGAEAFF.

This clonotype showed up many times. The chain links TRBV4-1 to TRBJ1-2; no reliable D call. The ends were cut back, 1 base at V and 6 bases at J, with 12 bases in the middle. The CDR3 runs to 14 residues. CDR1 and CDR2 (germline): MGHRA, YSYEKL. CDR3 nucleotides: TGCGCCAGCAGCCAAGTCGGGCGGATCCATGGCTACACCTTC. This sequence encodes CASSQVGRIHGYTF.

This clonotype was counted between two and nine times. The chain couples TRBV18 to TRBJ2-1; possibly TRBD1 or TRBD2 for D (5 bases each). Germline V CDR1 and CDR2: KGHSH, LQKENI. Trimming stripped 6 bases from V and 0 bases from J, with 18 bases between. The CDR3 contains 17 residues. In DNA form, the CDR3 reads TGTGCCAGCTCTCCATCGCCCCAGGGACGCTCCTACAATGAGCAGTTCTTC. Translating it yields CASSPSPQGRSYNEQFF. The full variable domain, with the rest looked up from reference TRBV18 and TRBJ2-1, is NAGVMQNPRHLVRRRGQEARLRCSPMKGHSHVYWYRQLPEEGLKFMVYLQKENIIDESGMPKERFSAEFPKEGPSILRIQQVVRGDSAAYFCASSPSPQGRSYNEQFFGPGTRLTVL.

This clonotype was recorded at least ten times. The chain has TRBV3-1 and TRBJ2-5; TRBD1 aligns across 8 bases. The CDR3 is 14 residues long. Trimming took 3 bases from V and 4 from J; bases not matched to a gene: 4. Germline V gene lookup returns CDR1 LGHDT and CDR2 YNNKEL (reference sequence). Here the CDR3 reads CASSQTGDGETQYF. In nucleotides, the CDR3 is TGTGCCAGCAGCCAGACAGGGGACGGAGAGACCCAGTACTTC.

This clonotype was observed at least ten times. The rearrangement joins TRBV28 to TRBJ2-7; the match to TRBD2 covers 12 bases. The CDR3 loop spans 15 amino acids. V shed 9 bases and J 9 bases; nucleotides not matched to a gene: 15. Germline lookup yields CDR1 MDHEN and CDR2 SYDVKM. The CDR3 bases are TGTGCCAGTTACCCCACTAGCGGGAGGATGGTAGGGCAGTACTTC. Protein sequence: CASYPTSGRMVGQYF.

As for this clonotype: This sequence may be a read error, since a much larger clone differs from it by one base. The chain is built from TRBV25-1 and TRBJ1-2; perhaps TRBD1 as D (6 bases). The germline V gene encodes CDR1 MGHDK and CDR2 SYGVNS. The V gene lost 4 bases and the J gene lost 4 bases, with 16 bases spanning the gap. The CDR3 extends over 15 amino acids. CDR3 nucleotide sequence: TGTGCCAGCAGTGGCGGCCTGAGGGGGTTCTATGGCTACACCTTC. Translated, it gives CASSGGLRGFYGYTF.

The V and J genes are TRBV20-1 and TRBJ2-7, with D maybe TRBD2 (5 bases). The V end was cut by 0 bases, the J end by 4 bases, with 19 bases between. Germline V gives CDR1 DFQATT, CDR2 SNEGSKA (reference sequence). The CDR3 contains 16 residues. CDR3 DNA: TGCAGTGCTAGAGATCTTGAGGGTATTTTCTCGTACGAGCAGTACTTC. Encoded protein: CSARDLEGIFSYEQYF.